The present T cell receptor (beta chain) was sequenced within a study of shared clonotypes between healthy human individuals. Some clones are missing from TCRdb's copy, which holds only in-frame ones; the method was immunoSEQ multiplex PCR. Here the sample spans some 1.1 million clones, 77% being singletons. Overall study findings and caveats: Generation probability values for non-shared clonotypes were lower than those for clonotypes shared by all four donors.

A note on this clone: Its antigen is not known.

Germline trimming cut 4 bases from V and 2 bases from J; bases unmatched to any gene: 5. The CDR3 loop spans 13 amino acids. CDR1 and CDR2 (germline): GTSNPN, SVGIG (reference sequence). Sequenced: memory CD4+ T cells from PBMCs. The subset is: CD45RA-negative fraction. The chain recombines TRBV30 with TRBJ2-7; TRBD2 aligns across 7 bases. This clonotype was obtained from a man aged 18 to 30 in good health. Some clones in this sample may be carry-over from other donors' samples. CDR3 coding DNA: TGTGCCTGGAATAGGCTAGCGGCCTACGAGCAGTACTTC. Its protein is CAWNRLAAYEQYF.